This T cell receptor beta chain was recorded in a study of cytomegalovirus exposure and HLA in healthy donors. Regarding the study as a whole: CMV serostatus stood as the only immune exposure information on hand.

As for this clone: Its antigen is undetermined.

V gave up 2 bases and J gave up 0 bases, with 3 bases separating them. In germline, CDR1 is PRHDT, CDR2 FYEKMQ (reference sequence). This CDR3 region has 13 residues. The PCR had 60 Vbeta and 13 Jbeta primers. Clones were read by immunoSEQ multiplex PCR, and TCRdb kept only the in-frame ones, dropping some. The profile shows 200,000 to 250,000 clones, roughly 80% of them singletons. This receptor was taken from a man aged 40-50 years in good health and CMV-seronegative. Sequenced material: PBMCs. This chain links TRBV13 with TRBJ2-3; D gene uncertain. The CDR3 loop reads CASSLYSTDTQYF. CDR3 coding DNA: TGTGCCAGCAGCTTATATAGCACAGATACGCAGTATTTT. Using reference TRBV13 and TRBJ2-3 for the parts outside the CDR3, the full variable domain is AAGVIQSPRHLIKEKRETATLKCYPIPRHDTVYWYQQGPGQDPQFLISFYEKMQSDKGSIPDRFSAQQFSDYHSELNMSSLELGDSALYFCASSLYSTDTQYFGPGTRLTVL.